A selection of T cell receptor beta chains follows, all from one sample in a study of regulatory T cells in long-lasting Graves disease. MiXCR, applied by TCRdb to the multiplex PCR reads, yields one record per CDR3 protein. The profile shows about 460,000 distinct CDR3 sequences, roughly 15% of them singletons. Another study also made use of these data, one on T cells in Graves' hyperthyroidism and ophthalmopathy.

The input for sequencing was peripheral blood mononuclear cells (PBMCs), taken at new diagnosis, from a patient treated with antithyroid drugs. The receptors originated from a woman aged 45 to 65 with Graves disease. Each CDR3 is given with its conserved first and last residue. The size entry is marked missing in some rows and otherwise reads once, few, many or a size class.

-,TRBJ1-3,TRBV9,CASSPRQGDDGNTIYF
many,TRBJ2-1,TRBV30,CAWSMGQGLLQFF
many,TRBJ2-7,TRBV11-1,CASSLADRDYEQYF
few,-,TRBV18,CASSPNSGGEETQYF
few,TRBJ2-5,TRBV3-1,CASSQRPGTSGIFVVVETQYF
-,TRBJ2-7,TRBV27,CASSPRVPYEQYF
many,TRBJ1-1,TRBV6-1,CASRQARTLLNTEAFF
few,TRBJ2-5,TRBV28,CAEGAGRGLETQYF
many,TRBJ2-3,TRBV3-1,CASSPGLAGESDTQYF
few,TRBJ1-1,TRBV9,CASSVDRGTEAFF
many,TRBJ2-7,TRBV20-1,CSAPAPRGLTYEQYF
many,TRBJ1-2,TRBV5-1,CASSLLGSDGYTF
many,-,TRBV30,CAWSPWTSGRAGETQYF
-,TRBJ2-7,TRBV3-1,CASSQDFSAGFLDEQYF